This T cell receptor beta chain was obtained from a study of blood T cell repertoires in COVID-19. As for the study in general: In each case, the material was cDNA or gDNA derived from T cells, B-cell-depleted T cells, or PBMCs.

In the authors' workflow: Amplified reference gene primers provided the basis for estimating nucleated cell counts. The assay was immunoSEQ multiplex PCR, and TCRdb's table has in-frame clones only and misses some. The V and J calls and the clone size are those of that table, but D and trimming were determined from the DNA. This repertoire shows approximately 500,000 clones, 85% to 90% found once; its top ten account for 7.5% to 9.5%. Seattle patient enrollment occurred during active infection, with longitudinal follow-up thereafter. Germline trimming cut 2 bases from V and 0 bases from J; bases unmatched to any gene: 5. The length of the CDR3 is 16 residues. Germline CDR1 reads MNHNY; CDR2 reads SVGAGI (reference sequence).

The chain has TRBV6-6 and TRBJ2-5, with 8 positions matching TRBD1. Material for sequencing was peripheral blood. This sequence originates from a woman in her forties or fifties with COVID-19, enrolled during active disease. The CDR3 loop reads CASSYPGQGDQETQYF. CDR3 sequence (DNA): TGTGCCAGCAGTTACCCCGGACAGGGTGACCAAGAGACCCAGTACTTC.